This T cell receptor beta chain appears in the sequencing data of a study of cytomegalovirus exposure and HLA in healthy donors. Everyone who donated was a healthy bone marrow donor. Regarding the study as a whole: Within an earlier analysis, most TCR beta V segments proved productive either about 90% or about 30% of the time.

The study ran its PCR with 60 Vbeta and 13 Jbeta primers. Repertoires were generated with immunoSEQ multiplex PCR, while TCRdb's copy carries only in-frame clones and drops some. The sample has some 110,000 clones, roughly 79% seen once. The CDR3 spans 14 residues. CDR1 and CDR2 from the germline V gene are SGHRS and YFSETQ. V lost 0 bases to trimming and J lost 5 bases, with 12 bases between them. This clone has more than one count but fewer than ten. Its antigen remains unknown. V is TRBV5-1 and J is TRBJ2-7, with a possible D match to TRBD1 (6 bases). The specimen sequenced was PBMCs. This TCR derives from a middle-aged man in good health and CMV-seronegative. CDR3 sequence (DNA): TGCGCCAGCAGCTTGGAGGAGACAGGCAACGAGCAGTACTTC. Protein: CASSLEETGNEQYF.